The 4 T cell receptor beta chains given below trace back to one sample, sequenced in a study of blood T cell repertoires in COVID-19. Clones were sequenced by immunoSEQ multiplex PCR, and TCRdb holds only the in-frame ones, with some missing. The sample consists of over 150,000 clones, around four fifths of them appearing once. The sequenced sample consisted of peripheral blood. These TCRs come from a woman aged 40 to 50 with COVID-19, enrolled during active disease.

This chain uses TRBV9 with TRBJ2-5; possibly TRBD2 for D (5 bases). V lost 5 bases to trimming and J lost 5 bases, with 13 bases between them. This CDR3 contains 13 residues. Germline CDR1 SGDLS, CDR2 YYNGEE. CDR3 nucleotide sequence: TGTGCCAGCAGTATAGGGTGGAGGGAGACCCAGTACTTC. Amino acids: CASSIGWRETQYF.

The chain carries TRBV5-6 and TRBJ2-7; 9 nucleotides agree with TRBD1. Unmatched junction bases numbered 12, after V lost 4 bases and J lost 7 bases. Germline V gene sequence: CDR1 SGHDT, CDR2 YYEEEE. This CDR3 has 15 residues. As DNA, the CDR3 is TGTGCCAGCAGCGTTGGGACAGGGTTTTTGAGAGAGCAGTACTTC. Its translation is CASSVGTGFLREQYF.

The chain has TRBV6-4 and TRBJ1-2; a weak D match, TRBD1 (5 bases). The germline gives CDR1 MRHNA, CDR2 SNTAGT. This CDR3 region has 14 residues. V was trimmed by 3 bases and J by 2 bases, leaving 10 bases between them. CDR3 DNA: TGTGCCAGCAGTGAGGGGGGGGGAAACTATGGCTACACCTTC. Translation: CASSEGGGNYGYTF.

The CDR3 sequence: CASSPRGSYTDTQYF. CDR3 nucleotides: TGTGCCAGCAGCCCCCGAGGTAGCTACACAGATACGCAGTATTTT. V and J are TRBV9 and TRBJ2-3; the D is unclear. Germline V gives CDR1 SGDLS, CDR2 YYNGEE. The CDR3 extends over 15 amino acids. Trimming took off 4 bases at V and 2 bases at J, with 14 bases between the two ends.